The 15 T cell receptor beta chains presented below share a single source sample, sequenced in a study of human thymus T cells. Clones were read by immunoSEQ multiplex PCR, and TCRdb kept only the in-frame ones, dropping some. The sample has 57,000 or so clones, about 93% seen once. The sample taken for sequencing was blood. All receptors derive from a boy less than two years old with a congenital heart defect but otherwise immunologically healthy.

This chain links TRBV4-1 with TRBJ2-7, with TRBD2 as a possible D gene (6 bases). The CDR3 consists of 15 residues. Germline loops: CDR1 MGHRA, CDR2 YSYEKL. Trimming took off 1 base at V and 2 bases at J, with 12 bases between the two ends. The CDR3 DNA is TGCGCCAGCAGCCAAGGGCAGGGACTCCCCTACGAGCAGTACTTC. This translates into CASSQGQGLPYEQYF.

V and J are TRBV7-6 and TRBJ2-5; D is unresolved. Germline V gene data show CDR1 as SGHVS and CDR2 as FNYEAQ. The CDR3 covers 15 residues. Trimming removed 1 base from V and 4 bases from J, with 13 bases in between. The CDR3: CASSLVQKGRETQYF. The CDR3 coding sequence is TGTGCCAGCAGCTTAGTCCAGAAAGGGCGAGAGACCCAGTACTTC. Complete variable domain (other parts from reference TRBV7-6 and TRBJ2-5): GAGVSQSPRYKVTKRGQDVALRCDPISGHVSLYWYRQALGQGPEFLTYFNYEAQQDKSGLPNDRFSAERPEGSISTLTIQRTEQRDSAMYRCASSLVQKGRETQYFGPGTRLLVL.

The chain uses TRBV6-6 and TRBJ2-3; D is ambiguous. The germline CDR1 and CDR2 sequences are MNHNY and SVGAGI (reference sequence). The V and J ends lost 0 bases and 3 bases respectively, with 10 bases between them. CDR3 length equals 15 residues. The CDR3 sequence is CASSYSRRVTDTQYF. The DNA of the CDR3 is TGTGCCAGCAGTTACTCGAGACGGGTTACAGATACGCAGTATTTT.

V is TRBV4-2 and J is TRBJ1-2, with 9 nucleotides matching TRBD1. The CDR3 contains 14 residues. With V trimmed by 1 base and J by 3 bases, 0 bases remained unmatched. Germline V gene sequence: CDR1 LGHNA, CDR2 YNFKEQ. CDR3 region: CASSQGDRDYGYTF. CDR3 DNA: TGTGCCAGCAGCCAAGGGGACAGGGACTATGGCTACACCTTC.

The chain employs TRBV19 and TRBJ2-1, with a tentative D call TRBD1 (6 bases). The CDR3 sequence is 15 residues long. Germline values: CDR1 LNHDA, CDR2 SQIVND (reference sequence). Deletions cut 8 bases from V and 0 bases from J, with 14 bases between. The CDR3 nucleotides read TGTGCCAGTCCGGGCCCGGGACACTCCTACAATGAGCAGTTCTTC. Translated: CASPGPGHSYNEQFF.

The chain links TRBV19 to TRBJ1-1; 8 bases map to TRBD1. After removal of 7 bases from V and 3 bases from J, the junction contained 7 bases not matched to a gene. This CDR3 region has 14 residues. Per the germline V gene, CDR1 is LNHDA and CDR2 is SQIVND (reference sequence). As DNA, the CDR3 is TGTGCCAGTAACCCCGGACAGGGCTACACTGAAGCTTTCTTT. It specifies CASNPGQGYTEAFF.

This clone came up once. V usage is TRBV2 and J usage is TRBJ1-2, with D possibly matching TRBD1 (6 bases). CDR1 is SNHLY and CDR2 is FYNNEI in the germline V gene. Trimming pared 5 bases from V and 4 bases from J, leaving 11 bases between. The CDR3 spans 13 residues. The CDR3 sequence: CASSSQGVYGYTF. CDR3 DNA sequence: TGTGCCAGCAGTTCACAGGGAGTCTATGGCTACACCTTC.

This sequence joins TRBV5-8 and TRBJ1-1; TRBD1 might be the D (5 bases). This CDR3 region has 15 residues. Trimming cost V 3 bases and J 4 bases, with 16 bases left between them. Germline V gene lookup returns CDR1 SGHTS and CDR2 YDEGEE. The CDR3 reads CASSSGKHTRTEAFF. CDR3 bases: TGTGCCAGCAGCTCAGGGAAACACACTCGCACTGAAGCTTTCTTT.

CDR3 loop: CASRQTDREGWDYTF. The CDR3 nucleotides are TGTGCCAGCAGACAAACCGACAGGGAGGGATGGGACTACACCTTC. The chain couples TRBV28 to TRBJ1-2; 7 nucleotides line up with TRBD1. V shed 6 bases and J 10 bases; nucleotides not matched to a gene: 17. Per the germline V gene, CDR1 is MDHEN and CDR2 is SYDVKM. The CDR3 is 15 amino acids.

The chain recombines TRBV5-1 with TRBJ2-2; D not resolved. V gave up 1 base and J gave up 1 base, with 5 bases separating them. CDR1 is SGHRS and CDR2 is YFSETQ in the germline V gene. CDR3 length: 14 amino acids. CDR3 sequence reads: CASSLTGNTGELFF. CDR3 nucleotides: TGCGCCAGCAGCTTGACCGGGAACACCGGGGAGCTGTTTTTT. Using reference TRBV5-1 and TRBJ2-2 for the parts outside the CDR3, the full variable domain is KAGVTQTPRYLIKTRGQQVTLSCSPISGHRSVSWYQQTPGQGLQFLFEYFSETQRNKGNFPGRFSGRQFSNSRSEMNVSTLELGDSALYLCASSLTGNTGELFFGEGSRLTVL.

CDR3 in DNA: TGTGCCAGCAGTTTGAACAGAGGTACAGATACGCAGTATTTT. Translated: CASSLNRGTDTQYF. The rearrangement uses TRBV27 and TRBJ2-3, with D hard to call. CDR1 MNHEY and CDR2 SMNVEV come from the germline V gene (reference sequence). The CDR3 spans 14 residues. V lost 3 bases and J 3 bases, leaving 10 bases between the germline ends.

The rearrangement uses TRBV28 and TRBJ2-3, with 10 bases identical to TRBD2. The CDR3 runs 15 residues. V lost 5 bases, J lost 7 bases, and 9 bases stayed unmatched. CDR1 and CDR2 (germline): MDHEN, SYDVKM. This CDR3 reads CASSPSAGGLHTQYF. The CDR3 nucleotides are TGTGCCAGCAGTCCCTCAGCGGGAGGGCTACATACGCAGTATTTT.

A note on this clone: Germline is not matched at one junction end, which may reflect a read error. V and J are TRBV7-7 and TRBJ2-1, with D unclear. The CDR3 sequence is 17 residues long. The V gene's germline CDR1 is SSHAT and CDR2 FNYEAQ (reference sequence). The CDR3 nucleotides read TGTGCTAGCACCCCCTTTCCACCTAGGTTACAAGGGAATGAGCAGTTCTTC. Translation gives CASTPFPPRLQGNEQFF.

This clone was counted a single time. The CDR3 does not end in the conserved phenylalanine or tryptophan, so this is likely a read error. The genes are TRBV2 and TRBJ2-4; maybe TRBD2 (6 bases). V lost 4 bases, J lost 8 bases, and 15 bases lay in between. CDR1 SNHLY and CDR2 FYNNEI come from the germline V gene. CDR3 size: 14 residues. CDR3 protein: CASSGSGTPDIQYL. CDR3 coding DNA: TGTGCCAGCAGTGGCTCCGGGACTCCGGACATTCAGTACTTA.

This chain uses TRBV27 with TRBJ1-4; D ambiguous. Germline V gene sequence: CDR1 MNHEY, CDR2 SMNVEV (reference sequence). CDR3 length: 13 residues. The germline V and J ends were trimmed by 5 bases and 11 bases, with 15 bases remaining between them. The CDR3 region has the DNA TGTGCCAGCAGTCCAACGAGGATCGGGAAACTGTTTTTT. Translation: CASSPTRIGKLFF.